The clone carrying this TCR beta chain has a single count. Its antigen is unidentified. This sample was included in a study of T cell responses to AZD1222 COVID-19 vaccine. Whole-study results and caveats: Donors, mostly white British, included more females; clonal diversity was possibly underestimated.

Germline V gene data show CDR1 as DFQATT and CDR2 as SNEGSKA (reference sequence). The V and J ends lost 3 bases and 8 bases respectively, with 13 bases between them. The CDR3 loop spans 13 amino acids. Clones were sequenced by immunoSEQ multiplex PCR, and TCRdb holds only the in-frame ones, with some missing. The sample shows around 160,000 clones, 94% of them seen only once. The TCR comes from an adult in good health. The rearrangement links TRBV20-1 to TRBJ1-4, with TRBD1 as a possible D gene (5 bases). Sequences were derived from peripheral blood, sampled on day 0 of AZD1222 vaccination. The CDR3: CSASSRVEEKLFF. The CDR3 DNA follows: TGCAGTGCTAGTTCCAGGGTAGAGGAAAAACTGTTTTTT.